Presented here are 20 T cell receptor beta chains from one specimen sequenced in a study of blood T cell repertoires in COVID-19. The method was immunoSEQ multiplex PCR; TCRdb's version includes in-frame clones alone and lacks a portion of them. The table records around 150,000 clones, roughly 80% of them present only once. The source material was peripheral blood. The receptor set was obtained from an elderly woman in a cohort sampled during active or convalescent COVID-19.

In this sample, this clone turned up a few times. The rearrangement links TRBV29-1 to TRBJ1-1; D ambiguous. Germline values: CDR1 SQVTM, CDR2 ANQGSEA. The CDR3 runs 12 residues. V was trimmed by 5 bases and J by 7 bases, leaving 14 bases between them. CDR3 DNA sequence: TGCAGCGTTCTAGGCCTGAGGGATGAAGCTTTCTTT. It codes for CSVLGLRDEAFF.

This sequence joins TRBV9 and TRBJ2-2; 8 nucleotides match TRBD1. This CDR3 has 16 amino acids. CDR1 and CDR2 (germline): SGDLS, YYNGEE. V gave up 4 bases and J gave up 1 base; unmatched junction bases: 6. This CDR3 reads CASSKDRGLNTGELFF. The CDR3 coding sequence is TGTGCCAGCAGCAAAGACAGGGGTTTGAACACCGGGGAGCTGTTTTTT.

The chain joins TRBV7-9 to TRBJ2-7; perhaps TRBD2 as D (6 bases). The CDR3 sequence is 16 residues long. Germline loops: CDR1 SEHNR, CDR2 FQNEAQ (reference sequence). Trimming pared 5 bases from V and 7 bases from J, leaving 24 bases between. The CDR3 sequence is CASSPAFAGKEGEQYF. CDR3 in DNA: TGTGCCAGCAGCCCCGCTTTCGCCGGGAAGGAGGGTGAGCAGTACTTC.

This chain uses TRBV4-1 with TRBJ2-2; D call uncertain. V was trimmed by 3 bases and J by 4 bases, leaving 15 bases between them. Germline V gene data show CDR1 as MGHRA and CDR2 as YSYEKL. The CDR3 extends over 16 amino acids. DNA of the CDR3: TGCGCCAGCAGCCAGGAGTTAGGCCTGAGCACCGGGGAGCTGTTTTTT. The encoded protein is CASSQELGLSTGELFF.

The CDR3 protein is CASSYSGTPGGGYTF. The CDR3, as DNA: TGTGCCAGCAGTTACTCCGGGACCCCCGGGGGGGGCTACACCTTC. The J gene is TRBJ1-2, the V gene TRBV6-5, with a tentative D call TRBD1 (5 bases). The CDR3 extends over 15 amino acids. CDR1 and CDR2 from the germline V gene are MNHEY and SVGAGI. Trimming left V 0 bases short and J 8 bases short, with 16 bases between.

This chain connects TRBV6-5 to TRBJ1-6; D ambiguous. CDR1 MNHEY and CDR2 SVGAGI come from the germline V gene. V was cut by 6 bases and J by 8 bases, with 14 bases left in between. The CDR3 spans 14 residues. The CDR3 bases are TGTGCCAGCAGCCCGGCGAGGTTTGATTCACCCCTCCACTTT. Protein product: CASSPARFDSPLHF.

The count of this clone is one. This rearrangement joins TRBV30 to TRBJ2-7, with 7 bases identical to TRBD2. The CDR3 contains 11 residues. Germline-derived CDR1 and CDR2 are GTSNPN and SVGIG (reference sequence). The ends lost 0 bases at V and 12 bases at J; junction bases unmatched: 5. CDR3 sequence reads: CAWSVGGALYF. The CDR3 DNA reads TGTGCCTGGAGTGTGGGAGGGGCCTTGTACTTC. Using reference TRBV30 and TRBJ2-7 for the parts outside the CDR3, the full variable domain is SQTIHQWPATLVQPVGSPLSLECTVEGTSNPNLYWYRQAAGRGLQLLFYSVGIGQISSEVPQNLSASRPQDRQFILSSKKLLLSDSGFYLCAWSVGGALYFGPGTRLTVT.

This chain joins TRBV28 and TRBJ1-3; no clear D. V was shortened by 5 bases and J by 3 bases, with 8 bases between the two germline ends. The CDR3 contains 13 residues. Germline values: CDR1 MDHEN, CDR2 SYDVKM. The CDR3, as DNA: TGTGCCAGCAGTCCCGGACTTGGAAACACCATATATTTT. Its translation is CASSPGLGNTIYF.

J is TRBJ2-1 and V is TRBV15, with D maybe TRBD1 (6 bases). This CDR3 comprises 13 residues. Germline V gives CDR1 LNHNV, CDR2 YYDKDF (reference sequence). The V gene lost 8 bases and the J gene lost 4 bases, with 12 bases spanning the gap. The CDR3 region has the DNA TGTGCCACCGGGCAGGGGTATTACAATGAGCAGTTCTTC. This encodes CATGQGYYNEQFF.

This clone showed up many times. The V gene is TRBV9, the J gene TRBJ1-2, with D hard to call. The CDR3 length is 15 residues. The V gene lost 5 bases and the J gene lost 0 bases, with 14 bases spanning the gap. Germline V gene data show CDR1 as SGDLS and CDR2 as YYNGEE. The CDR3 bases are TGTGCCAGCAGGGGTTGGTCCCGGGCTAACTATGGCTACACCTTC. Its protein product is CASRGWSRANYGYTF.

This clone was detected only once. The CDR3 DNA sequence: TGTGCCAGCACCAAGGGGGACTATTTCGCAGATACGCAGTATTTT. Translated, it gives CASTKGDYFADTQYF. The chain links TRBV9 to TRBJ2-3; tentative D call: TRBD2 (7 bases). The CDR3 contains 15 residues. The germline CDR1 and CDR2 sequences are SGDLS and YYNGEE. With 6 bases removed from V and 4 bases from J, the gap between germline ends came to 18 bases.

The chain has TRBV5-4 and TRBJ2-6; D call uncertain. Trimming left V 0 bases short and J 0 bases short, with 4 bases between. The CDR3 is 15 amino acids. Germline CDR1 and CDR2: SGHNT and YYREEE (reference sequence). CDR3: CASSLASSGANVLTF. The CDR3 DNA sequence: TGTGCCAGCAGCTTGGCGAGCTCTGGGGCCAACGTCCTGACTTTC.

In DNA, the CDR3 is TGTGCCAGCAGTTTATCGACAAGGGGCCCAGCCAAAAACATTCAGTACTTC. This translates into CASSLSTRGPAKNIQYF. The chain recombines TRBV27 with TRBJ2-4; the D gene is possibly TRBD1 (5 bases). The CDR3 spans 17 residues. The ends were cut back, 0 bases at V and 0 bases at J, with 12 bases in the middle. The germline CDR1 and CDR2 sequences are MNHEY and SMNVEV (reference sequence).

The rearrangement links TRBV5-1 to TRBJ2-7, with TRBD2 matching over 7 bases. This CDR3 contains 14 residues. Germline lookup yields CDR1 SGHRS and CDR2 YFSETQ. V shed 2 bases, J shed 6 bases, and the junction held 8 bases outside the gene matches. As DNA, the CDR3 is TGCGCCAGCAGCTTCACTGCGGGGAGGGTCGAGCAGTACTTC. It is translated as CASSFTAGRVEQYF.

The gene calls are TRBV9 and TRBJ1-5, with D possibly TRBD1 on 6 matching bases. V lost 0 bases, J lost 8 bases, and 12 bases lay in between. Germline values: CDR1 SGDLS, CDR2 YYNGEE. CDR3 length equals 14 residues. CDR3 residues: CASSVGTELEPQHF. Here the CDR3 DNA reads TGTGCCAGCAGCGTAGGGACAGAACTTGAGCCCCAGCATTTT.

The gene calls are TRBV7-2 and TRBJ1-2; 8 bases match TRBD1. Germline loops: CDR1 SGHTA, CDR2 FQGNSA. V shed 5 bases, J shed 4 bases, and the junction held 9 bases outside the gene matches. The CDR3 is made up of 15 amino acids. The CDR3 loop reads CASSPTQGVGYGYTF. The CDR3 bases are TGTGCCAGCAGCCCAACACAGGGGGTAGGCTATGGCTACACCTTC.

This chain links TRBV25-1 with TRBJ1-1; tentative D call: TRBD1 (5 bases). The germline CDR1 and CDR2 sequences are MGHDK and SYGVNS. Trimming removed 2 bases at V and 5 bases at J, with 12 bases between. This CDR3 has 14 residues. CDR3 protein: CASSEARGLTEAFF. The CDR3 DNA reads TGTGCCAGCAGTGAAGCCCGGGGGTTGACTGAAGCTTTCTTT.

The sample holds one count of this clone. The rearrangement joins TRBV19 to TRBJ2-4; a possible D gene is TRBD1 (6 bases). The CDR3 has 12 amino acids. V lost 7 bases, J lost 15 bases, and 19 bases lay in between. Per the germline V gene, CDR1 is LNHDA and CDR2 is SQIVND (reference sequence). This chain's CDR3 is CASNRQVGKVYF. DNA of the CDR3: TGTGCCAGTAATAGACAGGTCGGGAAGGTGTACTTC. The full variable domain, in which reference TRBV19 and TRBJ2-4 provide the parts outside the CDR3, is DGGITQSPKYLFRKEGQNVTLSCEQNLNHDAMYWYRQDPGQGLRLIYYSQIVNDFQKGDIAEGYSVSREKKESFPLTVTSAQKNPTAFYLCASNRQVGKVYFGAGTRLSVL.

This clone was seen a few times. The rearrangement joins TRBV5-5 to TRBJ2-1, with D possibly being TRBD2 (6 bases). CDR3 length equals 14 residues. V lost 3 bases, J lost 6 bases, and 13 bases lay in between. CDR1 and CDR2 (germline): SGHKS, YYEKEE (reference sequence). CDR3 sequence: CASSSLPAGNEQFF. The CDR3 DNA follows: TGTGCCAGCAGCTCCCTTCCAGCGGGCAATGAGCAGTTCTTC. The entire variable domain, with the rest obtained from reference TRBV5-5 and TRBJ2-1, is as follows: DAGVTQSPTHLIKTRGQQVTLRCSPISGHKSVSWYQQVLGQGPQFIFQYYEKEERGRGNFPDRFSARQFPNYSSELNVNALLLGDSALYLCASSSLPAGNEQFFGPGTRLTVL.

The rearrangement uses TRBV7-8 and TRBJ1-1; D might be TRBD1 (5 bases). V gave up 2 bases and J gave up 1 base, with 8 bases separating them. The V gene's germline CDR1 is SGHVS and CDR2 FQNEAQ. This CDR3 is 14 amino acids long. CDR3: CASSLSQGNTEAFF. DNA for the CDR3: TGTGCCAGCAGCTTAAGTCAGGGGAACACTGAAGCTTTCTTT.